Following are 30 T cell receptor beta chains from one sample sequenced in a study of beta chain features in type 1 diabetes. For these TCRs, the target antigens are not known. Broader study findings: All four CD4+ subsets of Type 1 diabetes patients contained TCRB CDR3s that were moderately but significantly shorter.

Every bit of the isolated RNA underwent reverse transcription, so sequencing read expressed TCRB transcripts. Clones were read by immunoSEQ multiplex PCR, and TCRdb kept only the in-frame ones, dropping some. This repertoire shows about 700,000 clones, around an eighth found once; its top ten account for roughly 0.022%. The sequencing input was naive CD4+ T cells from blood. These TCRs come from a man aged 18 to 35 with type 1 diabetes.

This chain links TRBV6-6 with TRBJ2-2; no definite D call. Germline V gives CDR1 MNHNY, CDR2 SVGAGI (reference sequence). This CDR3 region has 13 residues. The V end was cut by 7 bases, the J end by 6 bases, with 12 bases between. The CDR3 region is CASTRSASGELFF. CDR3 coding DNA: TGTGCCAGCACCCGGTCAGCCTCCGGGGAGCTGTTTTTT.

The rearrangement joins TRBV6-5 to TRBJ1-2; possible D gene TRBD1, 5 bases. CDR3 size: 13 residues. With 5 bases removed from V and 6 bases from J, the gap between germline ends came to 13 bases. Germline CDR1 MNHEY, CDR2 SVGAGI. In DNA, the CDR3 is TGTGCCAGCAGTCGGGGCAGATCGAATGGCTACACCTTC. Its protein is CASSRGRSNGYTF.

The table lists this clone with a few counts. At one end the junction does not follow the germline gene, possibly because of a read error. The V gene is TRBV7-3, the J gene TRBJ1-5; D not resolved. The CDR3 loop spans 18 amino acids. CDR1 is SGHTA and CDR2 is FQGTGA in the germline V gene. CDR3 bases: TGTGCCAGCAGCCTAACCTGGGGTCGGAAAGAGGGCAATCAGCCCCAGCATTTT. Its protein is CASSLTWGRKEGNQPQHF.

The sample holds a few counts of this clone. The chain is built from TRBV2 and TRBJ2-3; the D is unclear. V lost 4 bases, J lost 4 bases, and 12 bases lay in between. The CDR3 is 14 residues long. Per germline, CDR1 SNHLY and CDR2 FYNNEI. CDR3 residues: CASSVESSSDTQYF. The CDR3 DNA is TGTGCCAGCAGTGTTGAATCTAGTTCAGATACGCAGTATTTT.

This rearrangement joins TRBV7-9 to TRBJ2-5; tentative D call: TRBD2 (7 bases). Trimming removed 1 base at V and 4 bases at J, with 13 bases between. The germline V gene encodes CDR1 SEHNR and CDR2 FQNEAQ (reference sequence). This CDR3 is built from 15 residues. The CDR3 DNA reads TGTGCCAGCAGCTTAGACCGGGGGGCCAGAGAGACCCAGTACTTC. Amino acids: CASSLDRGARETQYF.

This clone was detected a few times. The rearrangement links TRBV6-5 to TRBJ2-7; TRBD1 might be the D (6 bases). The CDR3 runs 15 residues. V was shortened by 2 bases and J by 3 bases, with 14 bases between the two germline ends. CDR1 is MNHEY, CDR2 SVGAGI, per germline. The CDR3 DNA reads as TGTGCCAGCAGTTACAGACAGGCAGATAACTACGAGCAGTACTTC. Amino acid sequence: CASSYRQADNYEQYF.

The table lists this clone with a few counts. The J gene is TRBJ1-6, the V gene TRBV29-1, with 7 positions matching TRBD1. V was pared by 8 bases and J by 3 bases, with 10 bases of the junction left unmatched. This CDR3 is built from 15 residues. CDR1 is SQVTM, CDR2 ANQGSEA, per germline. As DNA, the CDR3 is TGCAGCCCTTGGGCCCACAGGGGCTATAATTCACCCCTCCACTTT. Residues: CSPWAHRGYNSPLHF. The full variable domain, its missing parts supplied by reference TRBV29-1 and TRBJ1-6, is SAVISQKPSRDICQRGTSLTIQCQVDSQVTMMFWYRQQPGQSLTLIATANQGSEATYESGFVIDKFPISRPNLTFSTLTVSNMSPEDSSIYLCSPWAHRGYNSPLHFGNGTRLTVT.

The chain carries TRBV29-1 and TRBJ2-1; 7 nucleotides agree with TRBD1. V gave up 2 bases and J gave up 2 bases; unmatched junction bases: 3. The CDR3 extends over 14 amino acids. Germline CDR1 is SQVTM and CDR2 is ANQGSEA. CDR3: CSVERGTAYNEQFF. CDR3 in DNA: TGCAGCGTTGAAAGGGGGACAGCCTACAATGAGCAGTTCTTC.

V and J are TRBV27 and TRBJ1-4, with D unclear. There are 15 residues in the CDR3. V was clipped by 5 bases and J by 7 bases, with 17 bases between them. Germline CDR1 is MNHEY and CDR2 is SMNVEV (reference sequence). CDR3 residues: CASSTRSPVGEKLFF. The CDR3 DNA follows: TGTGCCAGCAGTACTCGTTCCCCGGTTGGTGAAAAACTGTTTTTT.

The chain recombines TRBV19 with TRBJ2-3; TRBD1 is a possible D gene (6 bases). V lost 9 bases to trimming and J lost 3 bases, with 13 bases between them. Germline CDR1 is LNHDA and CDR2 is SQIVND (reference sequence). CDR3 length: 13 amino acids. This chain's CDR3 is CASASQGTDTQYF. CDR3 nucleotides: TGTGCCAGCGCTTCACAGGGAACAGATACGCAGTATTTT.

This clone appeared a few times. This chain uses TRBV14 with TRBJ1-5; D remains ambiguous. V was cut by 3 bases and J by 3 bases, with 9 bases left in between. Germline V CDR1 and CDR2: SGHDN, FVKESK. The CDR3 spans 14 residues. The CDR3 sequence: CASSQGGNNQPQHF. The CDR3, as DNA: TGTGCCAGCAGCCAGGGAGGGAACAATCAGCCCCAGCATTTT.

In this sample, this clone turned up a few times. The chain uses TRBV13 and TRBJ1-1, with D unresolved. There are 15 residues in the CDR3. Trimming pared 5 bases from V and 1 base from J, leaving 14 bases between. Germline-derived CDR1 and CDR2 are PRHDT and FYEKMQ (reference sequence). CDR3 sequence (DNA): TGTGCCAGCAGCCCCTACATACTAGGGAACACTGAAGCTTTCTTT. This translates into CASSPYILGNTEAFF.

CDR3 sequence reads: CASSFVQLEAFF. The CDR3 region has the DNA TGTGCCAGCAGCTTTGTTCAGCTTGAAGCTTTCTTT. The chain is built from TRBV7-9 and TRBJ1-1; D is ambiguous. The CDR3 sequence is 12 residues long. Trimming removed 3 bases at V and 7 bases at J, with 9 bases between. CDR1 is SEHNR and CDR2 is FQNEAQ in the germline V gene (reference sequence).

The V call is TRBV20-1, the J call TRBJ2-3; D gene unclear. The CDR3 spans 11 residues. Germline-derived CDR1 and CDR2 are DFQATT and SNEGSKA (reference sequence). The germline V and J ends were trimmed by 0 bases and 5 bases, with 3 bases remaining between them. CDR3 residues: CSAREKDTQYF. DNA of the CDR3: TGCAGTGCTAGAGAAAAAGATACGCAGTATTTT.

The chain links TRBV7-9 to TRBJ1-5; D possibly corresponds to TRBD1 (6 bases). Per germline, CDR1 SEHNR and CDR2 FQNEAQ (reference sequence). V gave up 6 bases and J gave up 4 bases, with 13 bases separating them. This CDR3 comprises 14 residues. The CDR3 region has the DNA TGTGCCAGCAGTTATAAGGGGGTTAATCAGCCCCAGCATTTT. It yields the protein CASSYKGVNQPQHF. The full variable domain, its missing parts supplied by reference TRBV7-9 and TRBJ1-5, is DTGVSQNPRHKITKRGQNVTFRCDPISEHNRLYWYRQTLGQGPEFLTYFQNEAQLEKSRLLSDRFSAERPKGSFSTLEIQRTEQGDSAMYLCASSYKGVNQPQHFGDGTRLSIL.

This clone has a handful of counts. The chain employs TRBV9 and TRBJ2-3; TRBD1 agrees at 8 bases. With V trimmed by 3 bases and J by 6 bases, 6 bases remained unmatched. In germline, CDR1 is SGDLS, CDR2 YYNGEE. CDR3 length equals 14 residues. Written as DNA, the CDR3 is TGTGCCAGCAGCGCGGACAGGGAGATGGATACGCAGTATTTT. As protein: CASSADREMDTQYF.

In its sample, this clone was seen a few times. The chain has TRBV7-3 and TRBJ2-7; TRBD1 agrees at 7 bases. Trimming removed 5 bases from V and 2 bases from J; junction bases left unmatched: 9. The V gene's germline CDR1 is SGHTA and CDR2 FQGTGA. This CDR3 has 15 amino acids. CDR3 nucleotide sequence: TGTGCCAGCAGCGTACAGGGGTCTCCAACCTACGAGCAGTACTTC. It specifies CASSVQGSPTYEQYF.

This chain links TRBV6-6 with TRBJ2-5; 7 bases align to TRBD2. CDR1 is MNHNY, CDR2 SVGAGI, per germline (reference sequence). Trimming removed 4 bases from V and 4 bases from J; junction bases left unmatched: 9. CDR3 size: 15 residues. The CDR3 DNA reads TGTGCCAGCAGTTCCCGAGGGGCGGGGGTAGAGACCCAGTACTTC. Translating it yields CASSSRGAGVETQYF.

The chain has TRBV5-8 and TRBJ2-7; D not certain. The CDR3 length is 13 residues. V lost 2 bases to trimming and J lost 2 bases, with 8 bases between them. In germline, CDR1 is SGHTS, CDR2 YDEGEE. The DNA for the CDR3 is TGTGCCAGCAGCTTCTACAATGCCTACGAGCAGTACTTC. It is translated as CASSFYNAYEQYF.

The chain is built from TRBV2 and TRBJ2-7, with 8 bases aligning to TRBD2. The CDR3 loop spans 14 amino acids. CDR1 is SNHLY and CDR2 is FYNNEI in the germline V gene. J gave up 1 base and V 6 bases, and 5 bases lay outside the gene matches. The CDR3 DNA sequence: TGTGCCAGCAGGTTTGCGGGGGGATCCTACGAGCAGTACTTC. Protein product: CASRFAGGSYEQYF.

This clone was counted between two and nine times. The rearrangement joins TRBV30 to TRBJ1-1; TRBD1 matches 8 bases. Germline CDR1 and CDR2: GTSNPN and SVGIG (reference sequence). V gave up 0 bases and J gave up 4 bases; unmatched junction bases: 7. This CDR3 is 15 amino acids long. The CDR3 nucleotides read TGTGCCTGGAGTGTACTAACAGGGGGAAGCACTGAAGCTTTCTTT. It encodes CAWSVLTGGSTEAFF.

This clone was seen a handful of times. This chain uses TRBV25-1 with TRBJ2-7, with TRBD1 matching 9 bases. The CDR3 runs 16 residues. Germline V CDR1 and CDR2: MGHDK, SYGVNS. Trimming took 3 bases from V and 5 from J; bases not matched to a gene: 11. The CDR3 protein is CASSDWPGTGRNEQYF. The CDR3 nucleotides read TGTGCCAGCAGTGATTGGCCAGGGACAGGGAGGAACGAGCAGTACTTC.

The gene calls are TRBV9 and TRBJ2-3; 8 bases align to TRBD1. The CDR3 length is 16 residues. Unmatched junction bases numbered 6, after V lost 3 bases and J lost 0 bases. Germline values: CDR1 SGDLS, CDR2 YYNGEE. CDR3 in DNA: TGTGCCAGCAGCGCTACCGGGACAGGAAGCACAGATACGCAGTATTTT. This encodes CASSATGTGSTDTQYF.

The chain combines TRBV28 with TRBJ1-2; 7 bases align to TRBD1. Trimming at V came to 6 bases and at J to 8 bases, leaving 15 bases not matched to a gene. CDR3 length: 15 residues. The germline V gene has CDR1 MDHEN and CDR2 SYDVKM. The CDR3: CASRPGTEKGDGYTF. CDR3 sequence (DNA): TGTGCCAGCAGGCCCGGGACAGAGAAGGGAGACGGCTACACCTTC.

This clone turned up a few times. The chain employs TRBV30 and TRBJ1-6; 7 bases match TRBD1. Germline V gene lookup returns CDR1 GTSNPN and CDR2 SVGIG (reference sequence). V lost 2 bases and J lost 7; bases outside the gene matches: 8. The CDR3 length is 15 residues. The CDR3 protein is CAWSFMTGLNSPLHF. The CDR3 DNA reads as TGTGCCTGGAGTTTCATGACAGGGTTGAATTCACCCCTCCACTTT.

This clone showed up just a few times. Distinct nucleotide sequences in the sample also encode this CDR3. The chain employs TRBV5-4 and TRBJ1-2; TRBD1 might be the D (6 bases). Germline lookup yields CDR1 SGHNT and CDR2 YYREEE (reference sequence). There are 13 residues in the CDR3. The V gene lost 2 bases and the J gene lost 4 bases, with 9 bases spanning the gap. CDR3 sequence reads: CASSLGGGYGYTF. CDR3 nucleotides: TGTGCCAGCAGCTTAGGGGGAGGCTATGGCTACACCTTC.

The V gene is TRBV7-9, the J gene TRBJ1-2, with 7 bases matching TRBD1. The CDR3 loop spans 17 amino acids. Germline trimming cut 1 base from V and 2 bases from J; bases unmatched to any gene: 10. Germline V gene sequence: CDR1 SEHNR, CDR2 FQNEAQ (reference sequence). CDR3 DNA: TGTGCCAGCAGCTTAGGGGACAGACCAGGTGGGAACTATGGCTACACCTTC. Its protein product is CASSLGDRPGGNYGYTF.

Note on this clone: Other nucleotide sequences in the sample specify the same CDR3. This chain links TRBV2 with TRBJ2-2; 12 nucleotides agree with TRBD2. Germline CDR1 SNHLY, CDR2 FYNNEI. Trimming removed 5 bases from V and 5 bases from J; junction bases left unmatched: 3. This CDR3 comprises 15 residues. CDR3 loop: CASSPGLAGTGELFF. The CDR3 bases are TGTGCCAGCAGTCCGGGACTAGCGGGTACCGGGGAGCTGTTTTTT. The full variable domain, in which reference TRBV2 and TRBJ2-2 provide the parts outside the CDR3, is EPEVTQTPSHQVTQMGQEVILRCVPISNHLYFYWYRQILGQKVEFLVSFYNNEISEKSEIFDDQFSVERPDGSNFTLKIRSTKLEDSAMYFCASSPGLAGTGELFFGEGSRLTVL.

The chain links TRBV11-3 to TRBJ2-5, with D maybe TRBD2 (5 bases). Germline CDR1 and CDR2: SGHNT and YENEEA. This CDR3 region has 17 residues. V lost 0 bases and J 3 bases, leaving 17 bases between the germline ends. This CDR3 is CASSLDKWGATEETQYF. The CDR3 region has the DNA TGTGCCAGCAGCTTAGATAAATGGGGAGCTACCGAAGAGACCCAGTACTTC.

There are a few counts of this clone. The chain recombines TRBV4-1 with TRBJ1-1, with 8 bases matching TRBD1. The V gene end was trimmed by 0 bases and the J gene end by 4 bases; junction bases not matched to a gene: 10. The CDR3 runs 17 residues. From germline, CDR1 is MGHRA and CDR2 YSYEKL. In DNA form, the CDR3 reads TGCGCCAGCAGCCAAGAGAGGACAGGGACCCAACGCACTGAAGCTTTCTTT. It translates to CASSQERTGTQRTEAFF.